This T cell receptor (beta chain) was sequenced in a study of blood T cell repertoires in COVID-19 (TCRdb year 2020). Study-wide context: Collaborator samples came from the United States, Italy and Spain and covered acute and convalescent phases of COVID-19. Samples came from the ongoing ImmuneRACE study (first 160 participants) plus 1,254 subjects from 6 global collaborators. HLA class I and class II types, where available, came from metadata supplied by the sample provider rather than from assay-based typing. The material from the prospective study consisted of cDNA or gDNA derived from T cells, B-cell-depleted T cells, or PBMCs. Subjects who had been exposed to COVID-19, were actively infected with it, or had recovered from it provided the deeply sampled blood TCRbeta repertoires that made up the dataset. Nearly every sample came with metadata listing a de-identified subject ID, COVID-19 status, age in years and sex. The repertoires were released in a freely available public database meant as a resource for research on the immune response to SARS-CoV-2.

TCRbeta CDR3 regions were amplified from genomic DNA using the immunoSEQ Assay, a bias-controlled multiplex PCR. Per the authors' processing: The number of nucleated cells in each sample was estimated by amplification of reference gene primers within the assay. To quantify the absolute abundance of each unique TCRbeta CDR3 rearrangement, sequence reads were collapsed and filtered. For each sample, productive Simpson clonality was calculated as the square root of Simpson's diversity index over productive rearrangements. What TCRdb holds here is the immuneACCESS table cut down to in-frame rearrangements. Part of the clones is not present; checked against another copy, under half of the missing clones reflect an unresolved V gene, and the others are unexplained. V, J and clone size are those of that table, while D and trimming were read from the DNA. For this sample there are some 450,000 clones; approximately 89% appear just once. The top ten clonotypes cover about 12% of the sample.

The V end gives up 0 bases and the J end 0 bases, leaving 9 bases in the junction not matched to a gene. The germline V gene provides CDR1 SGHAT and CDR2 FQNNGV. From the cysteine through the phenylalanine, the CDR3 covers 18 amino acids. Only the CDR3 region is kept as DNA, spanning 54 bases read in frame from base 1. What the authors observed across the whole study: The quantity of clinical and demographic metadata differed by source and by participant and was supplied without curation.

One collaborating source in Seattle enrolled patients while the patients were actively infected and followed the patients over time throughout the course of disease. Whole blood was collected in K2EDTA tubes by collaborating institutions according to the institutions' own protocols. Collaborator samples were shipped for TCRbeta analysis as frozen whole blood, isolated PBMCs, or DNA extracted from either sample type. Concerning this clone itself: Its cognate antigen has yet to be identified. Per-base quality was not reported, and no clone a single base away is much larger than it.

The sequence was collected from a woman in her forties or fifties with COVID-19, enrolled during active disease. Material for sequencing was peripheral blood. The chain links TRBV11-2 with TRBJ2-7; TRBD2 matches 9 bases in the middle. The CDR3 protein is CASSLEWAGGPSSYEQYF. The DNA is TGTGCCAGCAGCTTAGAATGGGCGGGGGGGCCTAGCTCCTACGAGCAGTACTTC.